The clone carrying this T cell receptor beta chain has more than one count but fewer than ten. Its antigen is still unknown. These data originate in a study of CD4 T cells in relation to SARS-CoV-2 and coronaviruses. The CDR3 is made up of 14 amino acids. Germline values: CDR1 MDHEN, CDR2 SYDVKM. The V gene lost 7 bases and the J gene lost 5 bases, with 17 bases spanning the gap. TCRdb's table, derived via immunoSEQ multiplex PCR, lists solely in-frame clones and lacks some. The sample holds tens of thousands of clones, roughly 70% seen once. Unexposed donor CD4+ T cells date from about 2011-2018, before the COVID-19 pandemic. Isolation of CD4+ T cells took place after around 11 days in culture.

The J gene is TRBJ1-1, the V gene TRBV28, with D hard to call. Sequencing was done on a sample of CD4+ T cells from PBMCs, cultured in vitro. The TCR originated in a human donor in good health. The chain's CDR3 is CASTQNQPRTEAFF. The DNA for the CDR3 is TGTGCCAGCACCCAGAACCAGCCACGGACTGAAGCTTTCTTT. Using reference TRBV28 and TRBJ1-1 for the parts outside the CDR3, the full variable domain is DVKVTQSSRYLVKRTGEKVFLECVQDMDHENMFWYRQDPGLGLRLIYFSYDVKMKEKGDIPEGYSVSREKKERFSLILESASTNQTSMYLCASTQNQPRTEAFFGQGTRLTVV.